What follows describes a single TCR beta chain. The sample is drawn from a study of blood T cell repertoires in COVID-19. Looked up from germline, CDR1 is LNHDA and CDR2 is SQIVND (reference sequence). The CDR3 is 15 amino acids. V lost 7 bases and J 5 bases, leaving 18 bases between the germline ends. Assay used: immunoSEQ multiplex PCR; TCRdb lists only in-frame clones, some missing. Among just over 250,000 clones listed, about 88% were seen once. The receptor's source is a man in his thirties or forties with acute COVID-19. The specimen sequenced was PBMCs or T cells enriched from blood (not recorded which). The chain uses TRBV19 and TRBJ1-5; D may be TRBD1 (5 bases). The CDR3 region has the DNA TGTGCCAGTAAAGATCGTTCTCGGGACTATCAGCCCCAGCATTTT. This sequence encodes CASKDRSRDYQPQHF.